Below, 23 T cell receptor beta chains from the same sample are listed, as sequenced in a study of Graves' ophthalmopathy and Graves' hyperthyroidism. The authors amplified TCR beta CDR3 regions, and they did so from RNA transcripts for repertoire sequencing. A first-round RT-PCR used HTBI primers, followed by a second-round multiplex PCR. TCRdb re-called the multiplex PCR reads with MiXCR, one entry per CDR3 protein. The sample has about 220,000 distinct CDR3 sequences; about a fifth are singletons. What was sequenced was peripheral blood. These receptors originate from a woman aged 45-65 years with Graves' ophthalmopathy.

In this sample, this clonotype turned up many times. The J gene is TRBJ1-2, the V gene TRBV9, with TRBD1 matching 10 bases. V was clipped by 4 bases and J by 7 bases; unmatched bases: 4. CDR1 and CDR2 from the germline V gene are SGDLS and YYNGEE. The CDR3 runs 13 residues. In DNA, the CDR3 is TGTGCCAGCAGCCCTGACAGGGGGCTTGGCTACACCTTC. Residues: CASSPDRGLGYTF.

This clonotype was found many times. The genes are TRBV6-2 or TRBV6-3 and TRBJ1-5; possible D gene TRBD1, 6 bases. Germline-derived CDR1 and CDR2 are MNHEY and SVGEGT. This CDR3 region has 16 residues. V was pared by 2 bases and J by 2 bases, with 13 bases between. The CDR3 protein is CASSYGGRGRNQPQHF. In nucleotides, the CDR3 is TGTGCCAGCAGTTACGGAGGCAGGGGACGCAATCAGCCCCAGCATTTT.

This clonotype has ten or more counts. The chain employs TRBV20-1 and TRBJ2-7, with TRBD2 identical over 7 bases. V dropped 6 bases and J dropped 4; count of bases not matched to a gene: 9. CDR1 and CDR2 from the germline V gene are DFQATT and SNEGSKA (reference sequence). This CDR3 is built from 13 residues. The CDR3 region has the DNA TGCAGTGCGGCGGGGCGGGGAGGGTACGAGCAGTACTTC. It specifies CSAAGRGGYEQYF.

The sample holds many counts of this clonotype. V and J are TRBV6-1 and TRBJ1-1, with 10 positions matching TRBD1. The CDR3 has 15 amino acids. Trimming took 6 bases from V and 4 from J; bases not matched to a gene: 8. Germline V CDR1 and CDR2: MNHNS, SASEGT. The CDR3 coding sequence is TGTGCCAGCAGGGCGCCGGGACAGGGGATCACTGAAGCTTTCTTT. This encodes CASRAPGQGITEAFF.

This clonotype was recorded many times. The rearrangement links TRBV7-9 to TRBJ1-2; D call uncertain. Trimming took off 4 bases at V and 8 bases at J, with 8 bases between the two ends. Germline V gives CDR1 SEHNR, CDR2 FQNEAQ (reference sequence). CDR3 length: 11 residues. CDR3 coding DNA: TGTGCCAGCAGCTCGTATATCGGCTACACCTTC. It codes for CASSSYIGYTF.

At least ten counts were recorded for this clonotype. This chain joins TRBV20-1 and TRBJ2-7; TRBD2 agrees at 11 bases. The CDR3 has 14 amino acids. Per the germline V gene, CDR1 is DFQATT and CDR2 is SNEGSKA (reference sequence). Germline trimming cut 3 bases from V and 3 bases from J; bases unmatched to any gene: 4. CDR3 in amino acids: CSASDSGRVYEQYF. Written as DNA, the CDR3 is TGCAGTGCTAGTGATAGCGGGAGGGTCTACGAGCAGTACTTC.

Remarks on this clonotype: A much larger clone sits a single nucleotide away, making a read error possible. The rearrangement joins TRBV29-1 to TRBJ2-5, with 7 bases aligning to TRBD2. The germline V gene encodes CDR1 SQVTM and CDR2 ANQGSEA. CDR3 length: 14 residues. CDR3 sequence reads: CSTSGGSLQETQYF. The DNA for the CDR3 is TGCAGTACTTCCGGGGGGAGCCTACAAGAGACCCAGTACTTC.

This rearrangement joins TRBV7-9 to TRBJ2-7, with D uncertain. The ends were cut back, 3 bases at V and 5 bases at J, with 8 bases in the middle. The CDR3 length is 12 residues. Germline CDR1 SEHNR, CDR2 FQNEAQ (reference sequence). CDR3 DNA sequence: TGTGCCAGCAGCTTCGGCATCCACGAGCAGTACTTC. Residues: CASSFGIHEQYF.

This clonotype was detected many times. The V and J genes are TRBV10-2 and TRBJ2-2, with TRBD1 identical over 8 bases. The CDR3 extends over 17 amino acids. V gave up 0 bases and J gave up 4 bases; unmatched junction bases: 7. In germline, CDR1 is WSHSY, CDR2 SAAADI. Here the CDR3 DNA reads TGCGCCAGCAGTGAGTCGAAACGGACAGGGATCACCGGGGAGCTGTTTTTT. This encodes CASSESKRTGITGELFF.

This clonotype was observed many times. This chain connects TRBV2 to TRBJ1-1; 8 bases align to TRBD1. CDR3 length equals 13 residues. CDR1 and CDR2 (germline): SNHLY, FYNNEI. J was trimmed by 0 bases and V by 6 bases; bases with no gene match: 0. The CDR3 reads CASRGQVNTEAFF. Here the CDR3 DNA reads TGTGCCAGCAGGGGACAGGTGAACACTGAAGCTTTCTTT. Full variable domain (rest looked up from reference TRBV2 and TRBJ1-1): EPEVTQTPSHQVTQMGQEVILRCVPISNHLYFYWYRQILGQKVEFLVSFYNNEISEKSEIFDDQFSVERPDGSNFTLKIRSTKLEDSAMYFCASRGQVNTEAFFGQGTRLTVV.

This clonotype occurred many times. The chain is built from TRBV20-1 and TRBJ2-1; D is possibly TRBD1 (8 bases). The CDR3 extends over 13 amino acids. The ends were cut back, 5 bases at V and 7 bases at J, with 15 bases in the middle. In germline, CDR1 is DFQATT, CDR2 SNEGSKA (reference sequence). CDR3 sequence: CSAQQGGRNEQFF. The CDR3 DNA is TGCAGTGCTCAACAGGGGGGGCGGAATGAGCAGTTCTTC.

The V and J genes are TRBV12-3 or TRBV12-4 and TRBJ1-5; perhaps TRBD1 as D (5 bases). The CDR3 consists of 14 residues. V shed 1 base and J shed 6 bases, with 10 bases lying between them. CDR3 region: CASSLGQWGQPQHF. CDR3 in DNA: TGTGCCAGCAGTTTAGGACAGTGGGGTCAGCCCCAGCATTTT.

This clonotype occurred a few times. The J gene is TRBJ2-5, the V gene TRBV11-2; 8 positions agree with TRBD1. V shed 5 bases and J 5 bases; nucleotides not matched to a gene: 19. The CDR3 has 18 amino acids. The germline CDR1 and CDR2 sequences are SGHAT and FQNNGV. DNA for the CDR3: TGTGCCAGCAGCACTAGCTATCCGACAGGGGCCCTCTTTGAGACCCAGTACTTC. As protein: CASSTSYPTGALFETQYF.

The V gene is TRBV19, the J gene TRBJ1-3; TRBD1 matches 9 bases. V lost 10 bases to trimming and J lost 7 bases; unmatched junction nucleotides: 8. CDR3 length equals 13 residues. Germline V lookup: CDR1 LNHDA, CDR2 SQIVND (reference sequence). CDR3: CATADRGANTIYF. The CDR3 DNA reads TGTGCCACCGCGGACAGGGGTGCCAACACCATATATTTT.

This clonotype was detected ten times or more. The chain combines TRBV5-8 with TRBJ1-1; TRBD1 aligns across 9 bases. J lost 6 bases, V lost 0 bases, and 6 bases had no gene match. This CDR3 is built from 15 residues. Germline V gene sequence: CDR1 SGHTS, CDR2 YDEGEE. The CDR3 region is CASSLDRGRWSEAFF. The CDR3 DNA reads as TGTGCCAGCAGCTTGGACAGGGGGCGTTGGTCTGAAGCTTTCTTT.

This clonotype has a count of ten or more. V usage is TRBV12-5 and J usage is TRBJ1-5; D gene ambiguous. This CDR3 spans 15 amino acids. Trimming removed 2 bases from V and 4 bases from J, with 12 bases in between. The germline CDR1 and CDR2 sequences are LGHNT and FRNRAP. CDR3 in amino acids: CASGLPGGPNQPQHF. DNA for the CDR3: TGTGCTAGTGGTTTGCCCGGAGGGCCTAATCAGCCCCAGCATTTT.

The V gene is TRBV7-3, the J gene TRBJ1-1, with 12 bases that match TRBD1. The CDR3 has 18 residues. The V and J ends lost 3 bases and 4 bases, in that order; junction bases with no gene match: 12. Germline V gene sequence: CDR1 SGHTA, CDR2 FQGTGA. In DNA, the CDR3 is TGTGCCAGCAGCTTGACCTCGGGACAGGGGGCGAGGAGCACTGAAGCTTTCTTT. Residues: CASSLTSGQGARSTEAFF. Full variable domain (missing parts from reference TRBV7-3 and TRBJ1-1): GAGVSQTPSNKVTEKGKYVELRCDPISGHTALYWYRQSLGQGPEFLIYFQGTGAADDSGLPNDRFFAVRPEGSVSTLKIQRTERGDSAVYLCASSLTSGQGARSTEAFFGQGTRLTVV.

There are many counts of this clonotype. The rearrangement uses TRBV4-2 and TRBJ2-5; 10 bases fit TRBD2. This CDR3 comprises 15 residues. V was clipped by 1 base and J by 4 bases; unmatched bases: 3. Per germline, CDR1 LGHNA and CDR2 YNFKEQ. This CDR3 reads CASSQGLAGAETQYF. For the CDR3, the DNA is TGTGCCAGCAGCCAAGGCCTAGCGGGAGCAGAGACCCAGTACTTC.

This clonotype has at least ten counts. The chain couples TRBV6-1 to TRBJ2-7, with 7 bases identical to TRBD1. The CDR3 covers 16 residues. The trim removed 2 bases at V and 2 bases at J, leaving 9 bases unmatched. Germline V CDR1 and CDR2: MNHNS, SASEGT. The CDR3 nucleotides read TGTGCCAGCAGTGAAAGTCGTGCAGGGGGTCCCTACGAGCAGTACTTC. Translation gives CASSESRAGGPYEQYF.

V usage is TRBV18 and J usage is TRBJ2-7; 7 positions agree with TRBD1. Per germline, CDR1 KGHSH and CDR2 LQKENI. The CDR3 has 15 amino acids. V dropped 2 bases and J dropped 5; count of bases not matched to a gene: 9. The CDR3 DNA reads TGTGCCAGCTCACCAATTTCACCCACAGGGGACGAGCAGTACTTC. It encodes CASSPISPTGDEQYF.

In this sample, this clonotype turned up a few times. V usage is TRBV14 and J usage is TRBJ1-2; D is undetermined. Trimming shortened V by 4 bases and J by 7 bases, and 10 bases separated the two germline ends. Germline V gene sequence: CDR1 SGHDN, CDR2 FVKESK. CDR3 length: 12 amino acids. CDR3 DNA: TGTGCCAGCAGCCCAGACATCATTGGCTACACCTTC. Encoded protein: CASSPDIIGYTF.

This clonotype was recorded at least ten times. The V and J genes are TRBV15 and TRBJ2-7; no firm D call. Looked up from germline, CDR1 is LNHNV and CDR2 is YYDKDF (reference sequence). This CDR3 region has 14 residues. The V end lost 0 bases, the J end lost 3 bases, and 9 bases lay between the germline ends. DNA of the CDR3: TGTGCCACCAGCAGAGATCGCCGAAGCTACGAGCAGTACTTC. It yields the protein CATSRDRRSYEQYF.

Many counts were recorded for this clonotype. The rearrangement links TRBV5-1 to TRBJ1-1; TRBD1 aligns across 7 bases. The CDR3 is made up of 16 amino acids. Per germline, CDR1 SGHRS and CDR2 YFSETQ. J was trimmed by 5 bases and V by 2 bases; bases with no gene match: 12. The chain's CDR3 is CASSFSTGSVYTEAFF. The CDR3 nucleotides are TGCGCCAGCAGCTTTTCGACAGGGTCAGTCTATACTGAAGCTTTCTTT.